This TCR beta chain was sequenced in a study of cytotoxic CD8 clonotypes in ibrutinib-treated CLL. Clones were sequenced by immunoSEQ multiplex PCR, and TCRdb holds only the in-frame ones, with some missing. The profile covers approximately 42,000 clones, with over 60% appearing a single time and approximately 15% taken by the ten largest. The CDR3 consists of 14 residues. V gave up 5 bases and J gave up 5 bases; unmatched junction bases: 5. Germline V gene lookup returns CDR1 SGHVS and CDR2 FNYEAQ. This TCR was recovered from a human donor with chronic lymphocytic leukemia. J is TRBJ2-5 and V is TRBV7-6; 10 nucleotides match TRBD2. This sample comprised PBMCs, obtained after 12 months of ibrutinib treatment. CDR3 region: CASSQTSGLETQYF. CDR3 sequence (DNA): TGTGCCAGCAGCCAGACTAGCGGGTTGGAGACCCAGTACTTC.